This T cell receptor (beta chain) was documented in a study of blood T cell repertoires in COVID-19. Study overall: Donors in the United States, Italy and Spain gave samples during acute or convalescent COVID-19. From T cells, B-cell-depleted T cells, or PBMCs came the material, which was cDNA or gDNA.

In the authors' workflow: Reference gene primer amplification gave estimated nucleated cell counts. Sequenced by immunoSEQ multiplex PCR; TCRdb stores in-frame clones only, minus some. For V, J and clone size, that table is used; D and trimming come from the DNA. There are more than 80,000 clones in the sample; over 70% occur only once, and 31% lies in the top ten. CDR1 MGHRA and CDR2 YSYEKL come from the germline V gene. This CDR3 contains 18 residues. Trimming pared 0 bases from V and 0 bases from J, leaving 12 bases between. The sequence was obtained from a woman older than 75 with active or convalescent COVID-19. The chain recombines TRBV4-1 with TRBJ1-6; D is undetermined. Sequenced input: peripheral blood. The CDR3 loop reads CASSQDQAGSSYNSPLHF. CDR3 bases: TGCGCCAGCAGCCAAGATCAGGCTGGGAGCTCCTATAATTCACCCCTCCACTTT.